The text below deals with one TCR beta chain. Sequencing used immunoSEQ multiplex PCR; TCRdb keeps in-frame clones, though not all of them. The top ten clones hold about 2% of a sample with 95,000 or so clones, roughly 91% of them seen once. The data originate from a study of PD-L1 blockade in urothelial cancer. Study context: Atezolizumab was started by patients at some point between 2014 and 2015 at 1,200 mg intravenously every 3 weeks.

The CDR3 loop spans 13 amino acids. Germline lookup yields CDR1 MNHEY and CDR2 SVGAGI. The V and J ends lost 8 bases and 4 bases respectively, with 14 bases between them. Specified time point: pretreatment peripheral blood. The sequence came from a man in his fifties or sixties with urothelial cancer. The rearrangement uses TRBV6-5 and TRBJ1-1; the D gene is possibly TRBD1 (5 bases). This specimen was PBMCs, taken around atezolizumab (anti-PD-L1) treatment. CDR3 in amino acids: CASARGGFTEAFF. CDR3 sequence (DNA): TGTGCCAGCGCCCGGGGGGGATTCACTGAAGCTTTCTTT.